This is a list of T cell receptor beta chains from one sample in a study of blood T cell repertoires in COVID-19. Assay: immunoSEQ multiplex PCR; the TCRdb copy retains only in-frame clones and omits some. The table shows about 150,000 clones, with 80% to 90% occurring only once. Material for sequencing was peripheral blood. Receptors originate from a woman aged 55-70 years with COVID-19, enrolled during active disease. Each CDR3 is given with its conserved first and last residue. Each record gives: V gene, J gene, D gene, clone size, CDR3 protein, CDR3 DNA. A D gene is named only where the DNA matches it firmly. Clone sizes are given selectively: once, few, many, or a class where the clone is expanded.

v_gene: TRBV5-4; j_gene: TRBJ2-1; d_gene: TRBD1; abundance: -; CDR3aa: CASRTDRGGYNEQFF; CDR3nt: TGTGCCAGCAGAACGGACAGGGGAGGTTACAATGAGCAGTTCTTC
v_gene: TRBV25-1; j_gene: TRBJ2-7; d_gene: TRBD2; abundance: -; CDR3aa: CASSGLERTSVYEQYF; CDR3nt: TGTGCCAGCAGTGGACTCGAGAGGACTAGCGTCTACGAGCAGTACTTC
v_gene: TRBV6-1; j_gene: TRBJ1-2; d_gene: -; abundance: -; CDR3aa: CASSEAGRTYGYTF; CDR3nt: TGTGCCAGCAGTGAAGCGGGCAGAACCTATGGCTACACCTTC
v_gene: TRBV5-5; j_gene: TRBJ1-5; d_gene: -; abundance: -; CDR3aa: CASSLEWRTGQPQHF; CDR3nt: TGTGCCAGCAGCTTGGAATGGAGAACGGGTCAGCCCCAGCATTTT
v_gene: TRBV10-1; j_gene: TRBJ2-1; d_gene: -; abundance: once; CDR3aa: CASSENYNNEQFF; CDR3nt: TGCGCCAGCAGTGAAAACTATAACAATGAGCAGTTCTTC
v_gene: TRBV10-2; j_gene: TRBJ2-7; d_gene: -; abundance: few; CDR3aa: CASSERDKYEQYF; CDR3nt: TGCGCCAGCAGTGAAAGGGACAAGTACGAGCAGTACTTC
v_gene: TRBV5-1; j_gene: TRBJ2-3; d_gene: -; abundance: -; CDR3aa: CASSLMGGGYSTDTQYF; CDR3nt: TGCGCCAGCAGCTTGATGGGGGGAGGCTATAGCACAGATACGCAGTATTTT
v_gene: TRBV11-2; j_gene: TRBJ1-1; d_gene: -; abundance: once; CDR3aa: CASSFGQGTEAFF; CDR3nt: TGTGCCAGCAGCTTTGGGCAGGGCACTGAAGCTTTCTTT
v_gene: TRBV7-9; j_gene: TRBJ1-2; d_gene: TRBD1; abundance: -; CDR3aa: CASSRGGSGQGFYGYTF; CDR3nt: TGTGCCAGCAGCCGAGGTGGCTCGGGACAGGGCTTCTATGGCTACACCTTC
v_gene: TRBV12-3/TRBV12-4; j_gene: TRBJ2-3; d_gene: -; abundance: once; CDR3aa: CASSSAADTQYF; CDR3nt: TGTGCCAGCAGTTCGGCGGCTGATACGCAGTATTTT
v_gene: TRBV3-1/TRBV3-2; j_gene: TRBJ2-7; d_gene: -; abundance: -; CDR3aa: CASSQVVAEQYF; CDR3nt: TGTGCCAGCAGCCAAGTTGTGGCCGAGCAGTACTTC
v_gene: TRBV11-3; j_gene: TRBJ1-1; d_gene: -; abundance: -; CDR3aa: CASSWGVGSEAFF; CDR3nt: TGTGCCAGCAGCTGGGGGGTAGGTTCTGAAGCTTTCTTT
v_gene: TRBV5-1; j_gene: TRBJ1-1; d_gene: -; abundance: few; CDR3aa: CASSLEGGGMTPF; CDR3nt: TGCGCCAGCAGCCTAGAGGGAGGAGGAATGACCCCTTTT
v_gene: TRBV4-1; j_gene: TRBJ2-1; d_gene: TRBD1; abundance: -; CDR3aa: CASSQASTGPSDEQFF; CDR3nt: TGCGCCAGCAGCCAAGCCTCGACAGGGCCATCGGATGAGCAGTTCTTC
v_gene: TRBV5-1; j_gene: TRBJ1-1; d_gene: -; abundance: -; CDR3aa: CASSLDGGNTEAFF; CDR3nt: TGCGCCAGCAGCTTGGATGGAGGGAACACTGAAGCTTTCTTT
v_gene: TRBV5-8; j_gene: TRBJ2-7; d_gene: TRBD2; abundance: -; CDR3aa: CASSGLAGDF; CDR3nt: TGTGCCAGCAGCGGGCTAGCGGGAGACTTC
v_gene: TRBV7-9; j_gene: TRBJ1-1; d_gene: -; abundance: -; CDR3aa: CASSRLRGGKDTEAFF; CDR3nt: TGTGCCAGCAGCCGCCTAAGAGGGGGAAAGGACACTGAAGCTTTCTTT
v_gene: TRBV6-5; j_gene: TRBJ1-1; d_gene: TRBD1; abundance: few; CDR3aa: CASKRSGGANTEAFF; CDR3nt: TGTGCCAGTAAGAGGTCAGGGGGCGCGAACACTGAAGCTTTCTTT
v_gene: TRBV2; j_gene: TRBJ1-2; d_gene: -; abundance: -; CDR3aa: CASRPGIYGYTF; CDR3nt: TGTGCCAGCAGGCCGGGGATCTATGGCTACACCTTC
v_gene: TRBV5-8; j_gene: TRBJ1-1; d_gene: -; abundance: many; CDR3aa: CASSLRGGEAFF; CDR3nt: TGTGCCAGCAGCTTGCGGGGAGGGGAAGCTTTCTTT
v_gene: TRBV10-2; j_gene: TRBJ1-2; d_gene: -; abundance: -; CDR3aa: CATGREAGYGYTF; CDR3nt: TGCGCCACAGGAAGGGAGGCGGGGTATGGCTACACCTTC
v_gene: TRBV3-1/TRBV3-2; j_gene: TRBJ1-1; d_gene: -; abundance: -; CDR3aa: CASSQNVLQGTEAFF; CDR3nt: TGTGCCAGCAGCCAAAATGTCCTCCAGGGCACTGAAGCTTTCTTT
v_gene: TRBV11-2; j_gene: TRBJ2-1; d_gene: -; abundance: -; CDR3aa: CASSLGSTSYNEQFF; CDR3nt: TGTGCCAGCAGCTTAGGATCTACCTCCTACAATGAGCAGTTCTTC
v_gene: TRBV6-6; j_gene: TRBJ1-3; d_gene: -; abundance: -; CDR3aa: CASTGLQLGSGNTIYF; CDR3nt: TGTGCCAGCACCGGACTGCAACTAGGCTCTGGAAACACCATATATTTT
v_gene: TRBV7-9; j_gene: TRBJ1-1; d_gene: TRBD1; abundance: -; CDR3aa: CASSLGQGRTEAFF; CDR3nt: TGTGCCAGCAGCTTAGGACAGGGGAGAACTGAAGCTTTCTTT
v_gene: TRBV30; j_gene: TRBJ2-3; d_gene: -; abundance: -; CDR3aa: CAWSTPAPRPTDTQYF; CDR3nt: TGTGCCTGGAGTACTCCCGCCCCTCGTCCAACGGATACGCAGTATTTT
v_gene: TRBV6-5; j_gene: TRBJ1-1; d_gene: TRBD1; abundance: -; CDR3aa: CASSPSGQANTEAFF; CDR3nt: TGTGCCAGCAGTCCATCCGGACAGGCGAACACTGAAGCTTTCTTT
v_gene: TRBV6-5; j_gene: TRBJ1-2; d_gene: TRBD1; abundance: -; CDR3aa: CASRPTGTGSHGYTF; CDR3nt: TGTGCCAGCAGACCAACCGGGACAGGTTCCCATGGCTACACCTTC
v_gene: TRBV18; j_gene: TRBJ1-1; d_gene: -; abundance: -; CDR3aa: CASSPKYRETEAFF; CDR3nt: TGTGCCAGCTCACCAAAGTACAGAGAGACTGAAGCTTTCTTT
v_gene: TRBV6-5; j_gene: TRBJ1-6; d_gene: -; abundance: -; CDR3aa: CASQRQGNNSPLHF; CDR3nt: TGTGCCAGCCAAAGGCAGGGGAACAATTCACCCCTCCACTTT
v_gene: TRBV10-3; j_gene: TRBJ2-1; d_gene: TRBD2; abundance: -; CDR3aa: CAISATSGTHNEQFF; CDR3nt: TGTGCCATCAGTGCAACTAGCGGGACCCACAATGAGCAGTTCTTC
v_gene: TRBV6-6; j_gene: TRBJ1-5; d_gene: -; abundance: few; CDR3aa: CASLQYSNQPQHF; CDR3nt: TGTGCCAGCCTGCAGTATAGCAATCAGCCCCAGCATTTT
v_gene: TRBV10-3; j_gene: TRBJ1-1; d_gene: -; abundance: -; CDR3aa: CAISTANTEAFF; CDR3nt: TGTGCCATCAGTACAGCGAACACTGAAGCTTTCTTT
v_gene: TRBV3-1/TRBV3-2; j_gene: TRBJ1-1; d_gene: -; abundance: -; CDR3aa: CASSPSDRMNTEAFF; CDR3nt: TGTGCCAGCAGCCCATCCGACAGGATGAACACTGAAGCTTTCTTT
v_gene: TRBV5-1; j_gene: TRBJ2-7; d_gene: TRBD1; abundance: -; CDR3aa: CASSLRDSPVYEQYF; CDR3nt: TGCGCCAGCAGCCTAAGGGACAGTCCGGTATACGAGCAGTACTTC
v_gene: TRBV14; j_gene: TRBJ1-4; d_gene: TRBD1; abundance: -; CDR3aa: CASSQNRGRGEKLFF; CDR3nt: TGTGCCAGCAGCCAGAACAGGGGGCGCGGTGAAAAACTGTTTTTT
v_gene: TRBV6-5; j_gene: TRBJ1-1; d_gene: -; abundance: -; CDR3aa: CASSYSGRKNTEAFF; CDR3nt: TGTGCCAGCAGTTACTCTGGCCGAAAGAACACTGAAGCTTTCTTT
v_gene: TRBV3-1/TRBV3-2; j_gene: TRBJ2-1; d_gene: TRBD2; abundance: -; CDR3aa: CASSATGTSGGSSYNEQFF; CDR3nt: TGTGCCAGCAGCGCGACGGGGACTAGCGGGGGGAGCTCCTACAATGAGCAGTTCTTC
v_gene: TRBV6-6; j_gene: TRBJ1-5; d_gene: TRBD1; abundance: -; CDR3aa: CASSYSQGSNQPQHF; CDR3nt: TGTGCCAGCAGTTACTCACAGGGGAGCAATCAGCCCCAGCATTTT
v_gene: TRBV14; j_gene: TRBJ2-1; d_gene: -; abundance: -; CDR3aa: CASSQITFGEQFF; CDR3nt: TGTGCCAGCAGCCAGATTACTTTCGGTGAGCAGTTCTTC
v_gene: TRBV11-2; j_gene: TRBJ2-1; d_gene: -; abundance: -; CDR3aa: CASSSTIFGSNEQFF; CDR3nt: TGTGCCAGCAGTTCAACTATCTTCGGCAGCAATGAGCAGTTCTTC
v_gene: TRBV7-3; j_gene: TRBJ2-1; d_gene: -; abundance: -; CDR3aa: CASSLQGTVSYNEQFF; CDR3nt: TGTGCCAGCAGCTTACAAGGGACTGTCTCCTACAATGAGCAGTTCTTC
v_gene: TRBV29-1; j_gene: TRBJ1-1; d_gene: TRBD1; abundance: -; CDR3aa: CSVEGVGAGGHPNEAFF; CDR3nt: TGCAGCGTTGAAGGGGTCGGGGCAGGGGGCCACCCGAATGAAGCTTTCTTT
v_gene: TRBV6-6; j_gene: TRBJ1-2; d_gene: -; abundance: -; CDR3aa: CASSHDLGRIGYTF; CDR3nt: TGTGCCAGCAGTCACGATTTAGGGAGGATCGGCTACACCTTC
v_gene: TRBV7-3; j_gene: TRBJ2-1; d_gene: TRBD1; abundance: -; CDR3aa: CASSRQGYNEQFF; CDR3nt: TGTGCCAGCAGCCGACAGGGGTACAATGAGCAGTTCTTC
v_gene: TRBV29-1; j_gene: TRBJ2-1; d_gene: TRBD2; abundance: once; CDR3aa: CSLLGGGNEQFF; CDR3nt: TGCAGCCTCTTGGGGGGGGGCAATGAGCAGTTCTTC
v_gene: TRBV28; j_gene: TRBJ1-2; d_gene: -; abundance: once; CDR3aa: CASSLWEFRSNYGYTF; CDR3nt: TGTGCCAGCAGTTTATGGGAGTTCCGATCTAACTATGGCTACACCTTC
v_gene: TRBV3-1/TRBV3-2; j_gene: TRBJ1-1; d_gene: -; abundance: -; CDR3aa: CASSYIQTGNTEAFF; CDR3nt: TGTGCCAGCAGCTATATACAGACAGGGAACACTGAAGCTTTCTTT
v_gene: TRBV12-3/TRBV12-4; j_gene: TRBJ1-1; d_gene: -; abundance: -; CDR3aa: CASSFTATEAFF; CDR3nt: TGTGCCAGCAGTTTCACCGCGACTGAAGCTTTCTTT
v_gene: TRBV11-2; j_gene: TRBJ2-7; d_gene: -; abundance: -; CDR3aa: CASSPPGVPYEQYF; CDR3nt: TGTGCCAGCAGCCCCCCGGGGGTTCCCTACGAGCAGTACTTC
v_gene: TRBV5-1; j_gene: TRBJ2-7; d_gene: -; abundance: -; CDR3aa: CASSLNPYYEQYF; CDR3nt: TGCGCCAGCAGCTTGAATCCCTACTACGAGCAGTACTTC
v_gene: TRBV15; j_gene: TRBJ2-3; d_gene: TRBD2; abundance: -; CDR3aa: CATSRARTSGSADTQYF; CDR3nt: TGTGCCACCAGCCGGGCTCGGACTAGCGGGAGTGCAGATACGCAGTATTTT
v_gene: TRBV5-1; j_gene: TRBJ2-2; d_gene: -; abundance: -; CDR3aa: CASSFGRTNTGELFF; CDR3nt: TGCGCCAGCAGCTTCGGACGGACAAACACCGGGGAGCTGTTTTTT
v_gene: TRBV7-2; j_gene: TRBJ1-3; d_gene: -; abundance: -; CDR3aa: CASSLVAYQSGNTIYF; CDR3nt: TGTGCCAGCAGCTTAGTGGCTTATCAGTCTGGAAACACCATATATTTT
v_gene: TRBV10-3; j_gene: TRBJ1-4; d_gene: -; abundance: -; CDR3aa: CAISTSVDEKLFF; CDR3nt: TGTGCCATCAGTACATCTGTCGATGAAAAACTGTTTTTT
v_gene: TRBV3-1/TRBV3-2; j_gene: TRBJ1-1; d_gene: -; abundance: -; CDR3aa: CASSQGSWTSAFF; CDR3nt: TGTGCCAGCAGCCAAGGGTCTTGGACAAGCGCTTTCTTT
v_gene: TRBV5-1; j_gene: TRBJ2-7; d_gene: TRBD2; abundance: once; CDR3aa: CASSETSGTHEQYF; CDR3nt: TGCGCCAGCAGTGAGACTAGCGGGACCCACGAGCAGTACTTC
v_gene: TRBV2; j_gene: TRBJ1-5; d_gene: TRBD1; abundance: -; CDR3aa: CASGLGTGSNQPQHF; CDR3nt: TGTGCCAGCGGCCTAGGGACAGGATCCAATCAGCCCCAGCATTTT